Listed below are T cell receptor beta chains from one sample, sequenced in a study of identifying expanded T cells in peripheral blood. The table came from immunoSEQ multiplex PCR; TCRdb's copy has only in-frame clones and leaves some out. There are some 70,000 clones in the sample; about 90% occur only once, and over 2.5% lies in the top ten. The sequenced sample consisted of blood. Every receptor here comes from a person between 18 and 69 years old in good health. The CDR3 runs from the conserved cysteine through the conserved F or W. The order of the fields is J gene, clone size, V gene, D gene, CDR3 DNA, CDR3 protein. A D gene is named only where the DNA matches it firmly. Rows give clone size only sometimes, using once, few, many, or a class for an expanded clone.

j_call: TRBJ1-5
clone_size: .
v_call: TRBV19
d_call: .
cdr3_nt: TGTGCCAGTAGTTGGGGGGGGAGCAATCAGCCCCAGCATTTT
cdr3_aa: CASSWGGSNQPQHF

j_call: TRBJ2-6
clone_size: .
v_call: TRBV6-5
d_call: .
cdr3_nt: TGTGCCAGCAGTTACTCGACTGGGACTGGGGCCAACGTCCTGACTTTC
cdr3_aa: CASSYSTGTGANVLTF

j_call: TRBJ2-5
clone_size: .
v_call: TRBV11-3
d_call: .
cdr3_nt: TGTGCCAGCAGCTTAAGAGGGGGGGCCCAAGAGACCCAGTACTTC
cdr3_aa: CASSLRGGAQETQYF

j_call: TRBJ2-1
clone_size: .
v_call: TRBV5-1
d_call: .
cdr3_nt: TGCGCCAGCAGCACCGGACTTTCCTCCTACAATGAGCAGTTCTTC
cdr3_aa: CASSTGLSSYNEQFF

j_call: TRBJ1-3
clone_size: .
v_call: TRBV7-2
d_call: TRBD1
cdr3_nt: TGTGCCAGCAGCTTAGCTGCGACAGGGGGCTTTGGAAACACCATATATTTT
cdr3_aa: CASSLAATGGFGNTIYF

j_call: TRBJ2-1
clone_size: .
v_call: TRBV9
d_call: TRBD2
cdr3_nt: TGTGCCAGCAGCCCCGGGGGGGCCTACAATGAGCAGTTCTTC
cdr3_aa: CASSPGGAYNEQFF

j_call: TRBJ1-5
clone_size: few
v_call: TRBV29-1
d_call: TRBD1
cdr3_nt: TGCAGCGTTGCCGGGACAGAGGATCAGCCCCAGCATTTT
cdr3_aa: CSVAGTEDQPQHF

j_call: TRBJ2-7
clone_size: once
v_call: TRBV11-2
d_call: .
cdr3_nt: TGTGTTTCGGGGGGCGGACCCTCCTACGAGCAGTACTTC
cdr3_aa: CVSGGGPSYEQYF

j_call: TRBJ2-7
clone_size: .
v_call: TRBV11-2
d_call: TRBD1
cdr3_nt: TGTGCCAGCAGCTTAGGGACAGGGTTAGGCGAGCAGTACTTC
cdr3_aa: CASSLGTGLGEQYF

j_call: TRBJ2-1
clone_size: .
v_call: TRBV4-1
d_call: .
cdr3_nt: TGCGCCAGCAGCCAAGATTTACAGGGTTCCACTCTAATGTATGAGCAGTTCTTC
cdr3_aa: CASSQDLQGSTLMYEQFF

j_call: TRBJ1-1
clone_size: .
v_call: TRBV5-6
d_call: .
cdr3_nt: TGTGCCAGCAGCCCCAGGGATCGGTACACTGAAGCTTTCTTT
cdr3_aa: CASSPRDRYTEAFF

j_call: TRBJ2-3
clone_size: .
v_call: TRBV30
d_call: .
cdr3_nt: TGTGCCTGGAGTGTACTCACAGATACGCAGTATTTT
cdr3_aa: CAWSVLTDTQYF

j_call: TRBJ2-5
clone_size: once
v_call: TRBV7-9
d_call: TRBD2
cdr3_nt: TGTGCCAGCAGCTTGCCGGCGGGAGGGTACGTAGAAGAGACCCAGTACTTC
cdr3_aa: CASSLPAGGYVEETQYF

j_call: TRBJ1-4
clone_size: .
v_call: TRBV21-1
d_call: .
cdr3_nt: TGTGCCAGCAGCAAAAGGTGTTTCGGCAGTAATGAAAAACTGTTTTTT
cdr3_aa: CASSKRCFGSNEKLFF

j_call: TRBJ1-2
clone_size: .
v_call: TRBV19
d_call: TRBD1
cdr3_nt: TGTGCCAGTAGTCCTATGACAGGGAACTATGGCTACACCTTC
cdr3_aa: CASSPMTGNYGYTF

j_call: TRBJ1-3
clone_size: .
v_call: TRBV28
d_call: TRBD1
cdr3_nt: TGTGCCAGCAGCCTGCCGGGACAGGGTGGAAACACCATATATTTT
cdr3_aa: CASSLPGQGGNTIYF

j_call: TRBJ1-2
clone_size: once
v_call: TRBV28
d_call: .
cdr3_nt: TGTGCCAGCAGTTTAGGACTTTTAAACTATGGCTACACCTTC
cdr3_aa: CASSLGLLNYGYTF

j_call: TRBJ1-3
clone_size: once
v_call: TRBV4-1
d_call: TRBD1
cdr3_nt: TGCGCCAGCAGCGAAGGGGGCAACTCTGGAAACACCATATATTTT
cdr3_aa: CASSEGGNSGNTIYF

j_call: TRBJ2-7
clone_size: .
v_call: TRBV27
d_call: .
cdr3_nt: TGTGCCAGCAGCACATTGCGGACATACCACGAGCAGTACTTC
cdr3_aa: CASSTLRTYHEQYF

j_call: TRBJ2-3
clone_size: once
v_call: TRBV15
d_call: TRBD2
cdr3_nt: TGTGCCACCAGCAGAGGGAGCGGGAGTGGAGATACGCAGTATTTT
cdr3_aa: CATSRGSGSGDTQYF

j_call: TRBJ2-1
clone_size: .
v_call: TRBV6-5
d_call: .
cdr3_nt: TGTGCCACCGGCCTCCTCTATGAGCAGTTCTTC
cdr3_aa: CATGLLYEQFF

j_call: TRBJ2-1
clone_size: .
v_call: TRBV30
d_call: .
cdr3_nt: TGTATTGGGGGGAGTTACAATGAGCAGTTCTTC
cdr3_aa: CIGGSYNEQFF

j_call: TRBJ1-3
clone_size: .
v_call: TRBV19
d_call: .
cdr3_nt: TGTGCCAGTCGGTTGGGGGAAGCTGGAAACACCATATATTTT
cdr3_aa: CASRLGEAGNTIYF

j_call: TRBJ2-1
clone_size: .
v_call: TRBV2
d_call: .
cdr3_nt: TGTGCCAGCAGTGACTGGCTAGTTTCCCATGAGCAGTTCTTC
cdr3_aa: CASSDWLVSHEQFF

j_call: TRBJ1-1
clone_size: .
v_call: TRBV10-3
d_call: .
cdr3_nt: TGTGCCATCAGTGATGAAGTAAGGGGCAACACTGAAGCTTTCTTT
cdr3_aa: CAISDEVRGNTEAFF

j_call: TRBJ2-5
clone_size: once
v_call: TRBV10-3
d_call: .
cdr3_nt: TGTGCCACCCAAGGGGACCAACAAGAGACCCAGTACTTC
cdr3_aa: CATQGDQQETQYF

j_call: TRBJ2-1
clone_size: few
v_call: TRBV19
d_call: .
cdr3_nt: TGTGCTATTGGAACTTACAATGAGCAGTTCTTC
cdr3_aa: CAIGTYNEQFF

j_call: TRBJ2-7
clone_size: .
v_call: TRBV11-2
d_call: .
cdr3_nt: TGTGCCAGCAGCTTTTCCCGGGACTCCGGAGAGCAGTACTTC
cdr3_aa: CASSFSRDSGEQYF

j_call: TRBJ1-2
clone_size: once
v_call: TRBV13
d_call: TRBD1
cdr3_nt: TGTGCCAGCAGTACATGGACAGGGGTCTATGGCTACACCTTC
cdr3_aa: CASSTWTGVYGYTF

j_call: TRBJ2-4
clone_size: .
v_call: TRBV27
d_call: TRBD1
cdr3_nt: TGTGCCAGCAGTGGGACAGGGCCCCCCAAAAACATTCAGTACTTC
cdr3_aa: CASSGTGPPKNIQYF

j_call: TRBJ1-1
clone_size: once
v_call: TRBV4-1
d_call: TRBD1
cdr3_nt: TGCGCCAGCAGCCCGGGACAGGGGCCCAACACTGAAGCTTTCTTT
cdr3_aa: CASSPGQGPNTEAFF

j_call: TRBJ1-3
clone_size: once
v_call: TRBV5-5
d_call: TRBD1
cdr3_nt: TGTGCCAGCAGCTTGGAGGGACAGCCTGGAAACACCATATATTTT
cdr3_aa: CASSLEGQPGNTIYF

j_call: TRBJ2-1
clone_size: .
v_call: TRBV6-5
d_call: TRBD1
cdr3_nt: TGTGCCAGCAGTTACTTCGACAGGGGCAATGAGCAGTTCTTC
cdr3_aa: CASSYFDRGNEQFF

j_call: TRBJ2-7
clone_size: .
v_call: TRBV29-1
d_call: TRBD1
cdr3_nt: TGCAGCGTTGAATCCGGGACAGGATCCTACGAGCAGTACTTC
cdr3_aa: CSVESGTGSYEQYF

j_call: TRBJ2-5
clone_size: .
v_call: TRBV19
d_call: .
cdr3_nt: TGTGCCAGTAGCGGGGGAAGAGGGGAGACCCAGTACTTC
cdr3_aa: CASSGGRGETQYF

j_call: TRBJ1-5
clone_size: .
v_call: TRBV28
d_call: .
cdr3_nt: TGTGCCAGCAGTTTCGGAGGGAACAATCAGCCCCAGCATTTT
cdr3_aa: CASSFGGNNQPQHF

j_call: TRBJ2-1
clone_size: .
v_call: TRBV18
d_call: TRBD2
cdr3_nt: TGTGCCAGCTCTCTGACTAGCGGGTCGGCTGGGGGGCTCAATGAGCAGTTCTTC
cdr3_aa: CASSLTSGSAGGLNEQFF

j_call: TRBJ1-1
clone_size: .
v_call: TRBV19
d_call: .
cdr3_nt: TGTGCCAGTAGTATTGCCCGGAACACTGAAGCTTTCTTT
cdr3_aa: CASSIARNTEAFF

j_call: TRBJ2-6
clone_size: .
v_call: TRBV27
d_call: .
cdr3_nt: TGTGCCAGCAGTTTCGACTCTGGGGCCAACGTCCTGACTTTC
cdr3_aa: CASSFDSGANVLTF

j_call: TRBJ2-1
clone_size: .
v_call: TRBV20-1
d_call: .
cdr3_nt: TGCAGTGCTAGAGATCTCCATGAGCAGTTCTTC
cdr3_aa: CSARDLHEQFF

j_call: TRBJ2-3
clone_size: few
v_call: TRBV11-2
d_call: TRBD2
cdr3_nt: TGTGCCAGCAGCTTATTTCCGGGGGGGCCATCAGATACGCAGTATTTT
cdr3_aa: CASSLFPGGPSDTQYF

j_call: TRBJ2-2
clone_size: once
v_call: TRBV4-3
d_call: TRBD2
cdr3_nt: TGCGCCAGCAGCCAAGATTTCCTAGCGGGAGGCCCTGGGACCGGGGAGCTGTTTTTT
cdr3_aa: CASSQDFLAGGPGTGELFF

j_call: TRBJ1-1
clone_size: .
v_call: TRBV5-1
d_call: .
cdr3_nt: TGCGCCAGCAGTTCAAATGTGGGGGATATCACTGAAGCTTTCTTT
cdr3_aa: CASSSNVGDITEAFF

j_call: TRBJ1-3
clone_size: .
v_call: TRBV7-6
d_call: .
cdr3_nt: TGTGCCAGCAGCTTAGGCTGGAGCTCTGGAAACACCATATATTTT
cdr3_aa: CASSLGWSSGNTIYF

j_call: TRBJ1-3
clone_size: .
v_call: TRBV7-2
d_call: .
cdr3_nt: TGTGCCAGCACCCCACGTCGGGGTAACACCATATATTTT
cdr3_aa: CASTPRRGNTIYF

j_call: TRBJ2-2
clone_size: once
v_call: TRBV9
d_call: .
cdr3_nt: TGTGCCAGCAGCGTCAAGGCTCTCGGGGAGCTGTTTTTT
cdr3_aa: CASSVKALGELFF

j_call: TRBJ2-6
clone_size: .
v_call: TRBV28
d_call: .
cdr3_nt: TGTGCCAGCAGTTCATGGATGTTTAAGGGGTCTGGGGCCAACGTCCTGACTTTC
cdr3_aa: CASSSWMFKGSGANVLTF

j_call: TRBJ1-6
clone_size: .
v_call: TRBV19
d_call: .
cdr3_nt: TGTGCCAGTAGTATACAGAGCTCCTATAATTCACCCCTCCACTTT
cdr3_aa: CASSIQSSYNSPLHF

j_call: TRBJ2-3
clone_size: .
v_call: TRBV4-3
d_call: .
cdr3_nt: TGCGCCAGCAGCCAGAACTTGGAGGATACGCAGTATTTT
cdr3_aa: CASSQNLEDTQYF

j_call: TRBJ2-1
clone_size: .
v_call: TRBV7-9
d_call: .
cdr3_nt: TGTGCCAGCAGCCCCCGACTAGACTACAATGAGCAGTTCTTC
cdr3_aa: CASSPRLDYNEQFF

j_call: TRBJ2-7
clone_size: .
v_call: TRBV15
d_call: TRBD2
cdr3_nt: TGTGCCACCAGCAGAACCTACGGACTAGCGGGAGTCGACGAGCAGTACTTC
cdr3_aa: CATSRTYGLAGVDEQYF

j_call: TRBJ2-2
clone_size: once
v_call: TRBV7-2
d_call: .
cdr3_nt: TGTGCCAGCAGCTCTGAATATAGCATTAACACCGGGGAGCTGTTTTTT
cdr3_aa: CASSSEYSINTGELFF

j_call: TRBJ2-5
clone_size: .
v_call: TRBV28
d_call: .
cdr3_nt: TGTGCCAGCAGTTTCCCGGACAGCGAAGAGACCCAGTACTTC
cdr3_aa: CASSFPDSEETQYF

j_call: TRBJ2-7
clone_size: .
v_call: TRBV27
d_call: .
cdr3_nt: TGTGCCAGCACCCCCGCAGGGCGGAACTACGAGCAGTACTTC
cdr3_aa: CASTPAGRNYEQYF

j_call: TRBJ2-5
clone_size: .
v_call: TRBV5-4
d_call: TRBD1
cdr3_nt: TGTGCCAGCAGGTCCGGGACAGGGGGCCAGGGGGAGACCCAGTACTTC
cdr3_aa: CASRSGTGGQGETQYF

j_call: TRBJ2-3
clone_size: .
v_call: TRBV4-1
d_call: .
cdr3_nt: TGCGCCAGCAGCCAAGAAACGGCCGAGGAGATCCATACGCAGTATTTT
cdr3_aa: CASSQETAEEIHTQYF

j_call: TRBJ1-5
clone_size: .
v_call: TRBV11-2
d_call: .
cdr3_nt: TGTGCCAGCAGCTTAGGTGTCAGGGCCTTAAGCAATCAGCCCCAGCATTTT
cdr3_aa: CASSLGVRALSNQPQHF

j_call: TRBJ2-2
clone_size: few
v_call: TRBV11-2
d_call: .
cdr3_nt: TGTGCCAGCCCTACCCGACCCGCGAACACCGGGGAGCTGTTTTTT
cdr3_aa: CASPTRPANTGELFF

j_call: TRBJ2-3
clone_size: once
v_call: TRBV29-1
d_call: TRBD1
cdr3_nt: TGCAGCGTTGATCGATCCCAGGGGGCAGCGCAGTATTTT
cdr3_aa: CSVDRSQGAAQYF

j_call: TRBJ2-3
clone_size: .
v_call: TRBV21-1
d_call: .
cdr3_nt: TGTGCCAGCAGCAAATCCCCCCTAGGGCGTACGCAGTATTTT
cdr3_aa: CASSKSPLGRTQYF